The clone carrying this TCR beta chain was recorded many times. Its target is unknown. In patients chosen for sequencing, flow cytometry had shown CD8+CD57+ cell expansion. Among the patients, all had severe acquired aplastic anemia. The study profiled TCR beta VDJ and CDR3 using genomic DNA as template. In TCRdb, the reads were re-called with MiXCR into one record per CDR3 protein. Seen here are 150,000 to 200,000 distinct CDR3 sequences, roughly 43% observed once, and the top ten hold under 1.2%. The data were taken from a study of CD8+CD57+ T cells in acquired aplastic anemia. The study's findings and limits: Comparison of patients with controls identified approximately 28 shared CD8+ CDR3 sequences.

The length of the CDR3 is 13 residues. The V gene lost 7 bases and the J gene lost 4 bases, with 10 bases spanning the gap. From germline, CDR1 is SNHLY and CDR2 FYNNEI. Source material: sorted CD4+, CD8+, or CD8+CD57+ T cells (not recorded which) from PBMCs. This TCR derives from a human donor with aplastic anemia. V gene TRBV2 combines with J gene TRBJ2-2, with no clear D. CDR3 nucleotide sequence: TGTGCCAGCAAGCCAGGTCCCACCGGGGAGCTGTTTTTT. As protein: CASKPGPTGELFF.